The rows below give T cell receptor beta chains drawn from one sample of a study of CD8 T cells in ankylosing spondylitis. TCRdb called the 5' RACE reads again in MiXCR, with one record for every CDR3 protein. The sample lists about 300,000 distinct CDR3 sequences; under 25% were seen once. The sequenced sample consisted of blood, either unsorted or a sorted T cell fraction (not recorded which). The receptors were sampled from a female donor with ankylosing spondylitis or in good health (not recorded which). Both conserved end residues are part of each CDR3. Each record gives: V gene, clone size, CDR3 protein. For some rows the clone size is stated as once, few or many, or as a class when expanded; others skip it.

>TRBV19|-
CASKPGQGDEQYF
>TRBV7-2|once
CASSLRGSRVGANVLTF
>TRBV6-5|-
CASSYSGRSNEKLFF
>TRBV10-3|few
CAISGSSGGVYNEQFF
>TRBV27|many
CASSRGPLTVTLDTEAFF
>TRBV28|-
CASSSQGNEQYF
>TRBV6-2/TRBV6-3|-
CATGRYNEQFF
>TRBV29-1|many
CSVDYGPYAF
>TRBV4-3|-
CASSQDPQLSYNEQFF
>TRBV5-4|-
CASSLDNSPDKQYF
>TRBV7-2|-
CASSFLTDTQYF
>TRBV20-1|-
CSASEAGPVEQYF
>TRBV12-3/TRBV12-4|many
CASSLKAGPYEQYF
>TRBV29-1|many
CSAEGTLGMETQYF
>TRBV24-1|-
CATSDTGDGYGYTF
>TRBV12-3/TRBV12-4|many
CASRDRSYGYTF
>TRBV27|-
CASSRARTDEAFF
>TRBV5-1|many
CASSLEDTQYF
>TRBV6-1|-
CASSNTGLEQFF
>TRBV7-9|-
CASSWDRGRVYEQYF
>TRBV11-2|-
CASSRRALAGVILDTQYF
>TRBV15|many
CATRLADLWGNEQFF
>TRBV5-1|-
CASSLPGTGTGELFF
>TRBV10-3|few
CATTLASETGEQYF
>TRBV12-3/TRBV12-4|few
CASTFRTSGRKGEQFF
>TRBV12-3/TRBV12-4|few
CASSRQGGVAFF
>TRBV6-2/TRBV6-3|many
CASSSSAKETQYF
>TRBV5-4|-
CASSLAFGPGLSEQYF
>TRBV25-1|-
CASSEVRGKPNEQFF
>TRBV2|few
CASSGSSGSYNEQFF
>TRBV20-1|few
CSAREPGSGETQYF
>TRBV5-1|-
CASSLAGTRDIQYF
>TRBV5-1|few
CASSFHRTGAADTQYF
>TRBV6-1|-
CATHRGGDNYEQYF
>TRBV10-1|-
CASSVRSTGELFF